A selection of T cell receptor beta chains follows, all from one sample in a study of OX40 agonist ivuxolimab in advanced cancers. Some clones are missing from TCRdb's copy, which holds only in-frame ones; the method was immunoSEQ multiplex PCR. The table includes around 64,000 clones, approximately 90% detected once. This sample comprised CD4+ or CD8+ T cells sorted from blood, obtained in a trial of the OX40 agonist ivuxolimab. The receptors were gathered from an adult with an advanced solid tumor such as melanoma, head and neck, liver or kidney cancer. Both conserved end residues are part of each CDR3. Each record gives: V gene, D gene, clone size, J gene, CDR3 DNA, CDR3 protein. A D gene is named only where the DNA matches it firmly. Clone size, where shown, is once, few, many, or a class for clones that have expanded.

TRBV21-1	NA	NA	TRBJ2-1	TGTGCCAGCAGCCAATCTCCCTCGCCCCCCAAAGAACTCAAGGGCTCCTACAATGAGCAGTTCTTC	CASSQSPSPPKELKGSYNEQFF
TRBV25-1	NA	NA	TRBJ1-2	TGTGCCAGCTCAAGTCCTTACCGGCAGGCCGGCTACACCTTC	CASSSPYRQAGYTF
TRBV30	TRBD1	NA	TRBJ1-2	TGTGCCTGGAGTGGACAGGGAACCATGAATTACTATGGCTACACCTTC	CAWSGQGTMNYYGYTF
TRBV11-2	NA	NA	TRBJ2-4	TGTGCCAGCAAAGGCTGGGACAAAAACATTCAGTACTTC	CASKGWDKNIQYF
TRBV9	NA	NA	TRBJ2-5	TGTGCCAGCAGCTCCCATGAAGAGACCCAGTACTTC	CASSSHEETQYF
TRBV6-4	NA	NA	TRBJ2-2	TGTGCCAGCAGGAAAGAATCCTCCTACACCGGGGAGCTGTTTTTT	CASRKESSYTGELFF
TRBV10-3	TRBD2	NA	TRBJ2-1	TGTGCCATCAGTGGTGGGACTAGCAGATACAATGAGCAGTTCTTC	CAISGGTSRYNEQFF
TRBV5-6	TRBD1	few	TRBJ1-6	TGTGCCAGCAGCTATGACAGGGGACGTAGTAGGGGAAATTCACCCCTCCACTTT	CASSYDRGRSRGNSPLHF
TRBV28	TRBD1	NA	TRBJ1-4	TGTGCCAGCAGTCTAATTCCCCCCCAGGGGGCGGGTGAAAAACTGTTTTTT	CASSLIPPQGAGEKLFF
TRBV7-2	TRBD2	NA	TRBJ2-1	TGTGCCAGCAGCTTCCACGGGACTAGCAGATACAATGAGCAGTTCTTC	CASSFHGTSRYNEQFF
TRBV7-9	NA	once	TRBJ2-2	TGTGCCAGCAGCTCCGGAATAGCGGTTACCGGGGAGCTGTTTTTT	CASSSGIAVTGELFF
TRBV28	TRBD1	NA	TRBJ1-3	TGTGCCAGCCGATCAGGGGGCTCTGGAAACACCATATATTTT	CASRSGGSGNTIYF
TRBV5-1	TRBD1	NA	TRBJ2-5	TGCGCCAGCAGCTTGGAGGCGACAGGGGTTGAAGAGACCCAGTACTTC	CASSLEATGVEETQYF
TRBV2	NA	NA	TRBJ1-2	TGTGCCAGCAGCCATCGGACAGCAAACTATGGCTACACCTTC	CASSHRTANYGYTF
TRBV7-2	NA	NA	TRBJ2-3	TGTGCCAGCAGCTTAACGTCGGGAAGCACAGATACGCAGTATTTT	CASSLTSGSTDTQYF
TRBV4-1	NA	NA	TRBJ2-7	TGCGCCAGCAGCCAAGATCCCCATCGCGGACCAACCTACGAGCAGTACTTC	CASSQDPHRGPTYEQYF
TRBV6-5	TRBD1	NA	TRBJ1-5	TGTGCCAGCAGCCGGGACAGGAGGAGCAATCAGCCCCAGCATTTT	CASSRDRRSNQPQHF
TRBV5-8	NA	NA	TRBJ2-2	TGTGCCAGCAGGAGTCGACAGCCCGGGGACACCGGGGAGCTGTTTTTT	CASRSRQPGDTGELFF
TRBV7-9	NA	NA	TRBJ2-1	TGTGCCAGCAGCTTTAGCAACAATGAGCAGTTCTTC	CASSFSNNEQFF
TRBV6-6	NA	NA	TRBJ2-5	TGTGCCAGCAGTGCCGAAGAGACCCAGTACTTC	CASSAEETQYF
TRBV5-6	NA	NA	TRBJ2-2	TGTGCCAGCAGCGCCAAGAGAGCGCGTGACGCCACCGGGGAGCTGTTTTTT	CASSAKRARDATGELFF
TRBV6-5	NA	NA	TRBJ2-7	TGTGCCAGCAGTCCCCCCGGGGTTCACGAGCAGTACTTC	CASSPPGVHEQYF
TRBV2	TRBD1	once	TRBJ1-1	TGTGCCAGCAGGAAGGGACAGGCACGGACTGAAGCTTTCTTT	CASRKGQARTEAFF
TRBV6-5	NA	NA	TRBJ2-5	TGTGCCAGCAGTTACTCTTGGACGTCTCAAGAGACCCAGTACTTC	CASSYSWTSQETQYF
TRBV28	NA	NA	TRBJ1-4	TGTGCCGGAGGGTTTACTAATGAAAAACTGTTTTTT	CAGGFTNEKLFF
TRBV7-2	TRBD2	NA	TRBJ2-7	TGTGCCAGCAGCTTAGGAGCGGGAGGGTGGGCCGAGCAGTACTTC	CASSLGAGGWAEQYF
TRBV27	NA	NA	TRBJ2-7	TGTGCCAGCAGCGACTCGTGGGAGCAGTACTTC	CASSDSWEQYF
TRBV5-4	TRBD1	few	TRBJ1-5	TGTGCCAGCAGCGACGGAGACAGGGTTGGCAATCAGCCCCAGCATTTT	CASSDGDRVGNQPQHF
TRBV5-1	NA	NA	TRBJ2-3	TGCGCCAGCAGCCCAGAGCGGGCCCCCCGTACGCAGTATTTT	CASSPERAPRTQYF
TRBV28	TRBD1	NA	TRBJ2-7	TGTGCCAGCAGTTGGGACAGGGGGTCCTTCGAGCAGTACTTC	CASSWDRGSFEQYF
TRBV15	TRBD1	NA	TRBJ1-2	TGTGCCACCAGCAGGAATACCGGGACAGGACATGGCTACACCTTC	CATSRNTGTGHGYTF
TRBV7-9	NA	NA	TRBJ2-7	TGTGCCAGCAGCACCCTAGCGAGGAGCTCCTACGAGCAGTACTTC	CASSTLARSSYEQYF
TRBV7-9	TRBD1	NA	TRBJ2-7	TGTGCCAGCAGCTTGACAGGGCGGGACGAGCAGTACTTC	CASSLTGRDEQYF
TRBV19	NA	NA	TRBJ1-5	TGTGCCAGTAGTGCCCGTTCTGGGGGAAGCAATCAGCCCCAGCATTTT	CASSARSGGSNQPQHF
TRBV11-1	TRBD1	NA	TRBJ2-1	TGTGCCAGCAGCTTAGCGGGACAGGGGAGCTATGAGCAGTTCTTC	CASSLAGQGSYEQFF
TRBV30	NA	NA	TRBJ1-1	TGTGCCTGGAGTTCGACAGGAGGCACTGAAGCTTTCTTT	CAWSSTGGTEAFF
TRBV7-2	TRBD1	NA	TRBJ2-7	TGTGCCAGCAGCTCCTTGACAGGGGACGAGCAGTACTTC	CASSSLTGDEQYF
TRBV7-9	NA	few	TRBJ1-2	TGTGCCAGCAGCTTGACAGCTAACTATGGCTACACCTTC	CASSLTANYGYTF
TRBV15	NA	NA	TRBJ2-1	TGTGCCACCAGCGGGTCTCCTGGGACTCCCACTGGCTATGAGCAGTTCTTC	CATSGSPGTPTGYEQFF
TRBV4-1	NA	NA	TRBJ1-2	TGCGCCAGCAGCCAAGATCGGGCCAGCTATGGCTACACCTTC	CASSQDRASYGYTF
TRBV7-9	NA	NA	TRBJ2-6	TGTGCCAGCAGCCAGGAACCTGGGGCCAACGTCCTGACTTTC	CASSQEPGANVLTF
TRBV7-9	NA	NA	TRBJ2-7	TGTGCCAGCAGCTTAAGGGACGGTTACTCCTACGAGCAGTACTTC	CASSLRDGYSYEQYF
TRBV2	NA	few	TRBJ1-2	TGTGCCAGCAGTCCAACCACTACAGGGTCCGGCTACACCTTC	CASSPTTTGSGYTF